This TCR beta chain was sequenced during a study of T cells after somatic rescue of genetic block. The assay was immunoSEQ multiplex PCR, and TCRdb's table has in-frame clones only and misses some. The sample includes 65,000 to 70,000 clones, roughly 90% of them seen just once. The CDR3 has 14 amino acids. The V and J ends lost 5 bases and 2 bases, in that order; junction bases with no gene match: 6. Germline V gene sequence: CDR1 MNHEY, CDR2 SVGAGI. The sequence was collected from a middle-aged man. The J gene is TRBJ2-7, the V gene TRBV6-5; 7 bases line up with TRBD1. The sequenced material came from peripheral blood mononuclear cells (PBMCs). CDR3 residues: CASSTRGLPYEQYF. DNA for the CDR3: TGTGCCAGCAGTACAAGGGGGCTCCCCTACGAGCAGTACTTC.